This T cell receptor (beta chain) was profiled in a study of cytomegalovirus exposure and HLA in healthy donors. 60 Vbeta and 13 Jbeta primers were used in PCR. The table came from immunoSEQ multiplex PCR; TCRdb's copy has only in-frame clones and leaves some out. The sample holds under 200,000 clones, more than 65% seen once. Germline V lookup: CDR1 MNHNY, CDR2 SVGAGI (reference sequence). The V end lost 7 bases, the J end lost 5 bases, and 20 bases lay between the germline ends. This CDR3 is 15 amino acids long. This receptor was obtained from a man aged 50-59 years in good health and CMV-seronegative. Sequencing input: PBMCs. The chain links TRBV6-6 to TRBJ1-1; tentative D call: TRBD1 (5 bases). The chain's CDR3 is CASTNGGVGATEAFF. The DNA for the CDR3 is TGTGCCAGCACCAACGGGGGGGTAGGCGCAACTGAAGCTTTCTTT.